The TCR beta chain described here comes from a study of T cells after posttransplantation cyclophosphamide (dated by TCRdb to 2016 to 2018). Study-level background: T cell repertoire reconstitution was tracked by TRB sequencing after myeloablative bone marrow transplantation in which posttransplantation cyclophosphamide was used as GVHD prophylaxis. Blood from all 35 or so PTCy patients who had 1-year posttransplant specimens underwent TRB sequencing. Because TRA and TRB clonality were tightly correlated in roughly 10 samples, subsequent TCR analyses were focused on TRB only. Public TRB sequences were queried against a database of over 3,500 sequences associated with responses to pathogens, tumor antigens, self-antigens and alloantigens. Samples from 35 PTCy-treated patients and approximately 15 related bone marrow donors of those patients were subjected to antigen receptor sequencing. In 3 patients, up to 3 additional blood samples taken between 2 and 5.2 years after transplant also underwent TRB sequencing, as did pretransplant blood from 4 patients. On the study overall, not on this receptor specifically: Across the approximately 48 patients, TRB clonality was highly associated with recipient CMV seropositivity and CMV reactivation, and diversity with PTCy was similar to that in the CNI/methotrexate controls. The TRB repertoires of T cells infiltrating skin or GI tract showed only limited overlap with the TRB repertoires of T cells in blood. Donor-recipient similarity was low at 1-2 months but increased during the first year, and donor CD8+ memory clones often dominated later blood repertoires.

CDR3 length: 19 amino acids, cysteine to phenylalanine. Only the CDR3 part of the read is kept: 57 bases, read in frame from the first base. The germline V gene encodes CDR1 SGHDN and CDR2 FVKESK. Trimming removed 0 bases from V and 9 bases from J, leaving 27 bases between the germline ends. In regard to this clone: Its antigen has not been determined. No qualities accompany the bases; no much larger clone lies one base away.

Genomic DNA was used for TRB sequencing, which was performed with the immunoSEQ assay at survey resolution or with the hsTCRB kit. In the source study's methods: The immunoSEQ software handled initial read processing, and the LymphoSeq R package was used for repertoire analyses. Clonality was calculated as 1 minus normalized Shannon entropy, and the Gini coefficient was also calculated for each TRB dataset. To infer phenotypes in unsorted samples, TRB sequences from sorted subsets of the recipient or donor were mapped onto unsorted samples from the same recipient. TCRdb took over this immuneACCESS table, retaining in-frame rearrangements with V and J assigned. Such tables are incomplete; in checked studies, under half of the missing clones stem from an unresolved V gene, and the remainder is unexplained. The V and J calls and the clone size are those of that table, but D and trimming were determined from the DNA. This sample is represented by 5,500 to 6,500 clones; just under 85% of them were singletons. Of the sample, roughly 30% falls within the top ten clones.

The sample's treatment or condition, from its label and the paper: high-dose cyclophosphamide on days +3 and +4 as single-agent GVHD prophylaxis. Busulfan and fludarabine conditioning, a related or unrelated marrow graft, and cyclophosphamide on days +3 and +4 were given to PTCy patients. The PTCy-treated patients were drawn from a prospective, multi-institutional clinical trial. Peripheral blood and bone marrow mononuclear cells were isolated by Ficoll-Hypaque density centrifugation and were cryopreserved. CD4+ and CD8+ T cells, including naive and memory subsets, were sorted by FACS using a FACSAria II.

This receptor was taken from a female patient aged 45 to 65 who received an allogeneic stem cell transplant from a related donor, was CMV-positive, and had no GVHD. In transplant recipients, some T cells may be of donor rather than host origin. Sample: CD8+ T cells sorted from PBMCs, taken about 1,500 days after allogeneic stem cell transplant with posttransplant cyclophosphamide. Here the chain combines TRBV14 and TRBJ2-1, and TRBD2 may be the D gene, going by 6 matching bases. The nucleotide sequence reads as follows: TGTGCCAGCAGCCAAGATCTGAGTAACGGGCGGGGCTCTTGGGGTGAGCAGTTCTTC. It encodes CASSQDLSNGRGSWGEQFF.